One sample yielded the 22 T cell receptor beta chains listed below, sequenced in a study of chemoradiotherapy in HPV16-positive cancers. Clones were read by immunoSEQ multiplex PCR, and TCRdb kept only the in-frame ones, dropping some. The sample includes 9,500 to 12,000 clones, 74% of them seen just once. The specimen was obtained from a patient who underwent chemoradiotherapy. These TCRs come from a human donor with HPV-associated anogenital cancer.

The rearrangement uses TRBV14 and TRBJ2-2; D is possibly TRBD1 or TRBD2 (5 bases each). The germline V and J ends were trimmed by 1 base and 2 bases, with 14 bases remaining between them. The germline V gene has CDR1 SGHDN and CDR2 FVKESK. The CDR3 is 17 amino acids. This CDR3 reads CASSQVGLADNTGELFF. The CDR3 nucleotides are TGTGCCAGCAGCCAAGTGGGGCTAGCAGATAACACCGGGGAGCTGTTTTTT.

About this clone: At one of its ends the junction is not consistent with the germline gene, which may arise from a read error. The chain joins TRBV4-1 to TRBJ1-1; tentative D call: TRBD1 (6 bases). The CDR3 loop spans 17 amino acids. Germline V gives CDR1 MGHRA, CDR2 YSYEKL. The CDR3 nucleotides read TGCGCCAGCAGCCAAGCTAATCTCCGGGGGCCGAACACTAAAGCTTTCTTT. Translation: CASSQANLRGPNTKAFF.

The rearrangement joins TRBV12-1 to TRBJ2-7. TRBV12-1 is annotated as a pseudogene. This CDR3 region has 14 residues. CDR3 DNA sequence: TGTGCCAGCAGCTTTGGGATGTCAGGGAGCGAGCAGTACTTC. Its translation: CASSFGMSGSEQYF.

The rearrangement joins TRBV11-3 to TRBJ2-5; D perhaps matches TRBD2 (7 bases). The germline V and J ends were trimmed by 3 bases and 1 base, with 12 bases remaining between them. The CDR3 has 15 residues. Germline assignment: CDR1 SGHNT and CDR2 YENEEA. The CDR3 region is CASSFGGASQETQYF. In DNA form, the CDR3 reads TGTGCCAGCAGCTTTGGGGGGGCCTCCCAAGAGACCCAGTACTTC.

The chain has TRBV5-5 and TRBJ2-7; tentatively, D is TRBD1 (5 bases). Trimming took off 6 bases at V and 0 bases at J, with 13 bases between the two ends. This CDR3 comprises 14 residues. Germline V gene sequence: CDR1 SGHKS, CDR2 YYEKEE (reference sequence). CDR3 protein: CASNAYRFSYEQYV. The CDR3 region has the DNA TGTGCCAGCAACGCGTACAGGTTCTCCTACGAGCAGTACGTC.

The chain uses TRBV7-2 and TRBJ2-7; D uncertain. There are 13 residues in the CDR3. Trimming took 5 bases from V and 5 from J, leaving 13 bases between them. The germline V gene encodes CDR1 SGHTA and CDR2 FQGNSA. DNA of the CDR3: TGTGCCAGCAGCGCTACTGTGAGCCACGAGCAGTACGTC. Translation gives CASSATVSHEQYV.

CDR3 sequence: CASSPGLVGYEQYF. The CDR3 nucleotides are TGTGCCAGCAGCCCGGGACTAGTGGGGTACGAGCAGTACTTC. The chain links TRBV7-2 to TRBJ2-7; 8 bases fit TRBD2. CDR3 length: 14 amino acids. Germline CDR1 reads SGHTA; CDR2 reads FQGNSA. V lost 5 bases to trimming and J lost 4 bases; unmatched junction nucleotides: 7.

The genes are TRBV30 and TRBJ2-7; a weak D match, TRBD2 (5 bases). V was clipped by 4 bases and J by 3 bases, with 10 bases between them. This CDR3 is 12 amino acids long. Germline V CDR1 and CDR2: GTSNPN, SVGIG (reference sequence). CDR3 nucleotides: TGTGCCTGGAAGCCGGGATACTACGAGCAGTACTTC. Its protein is CAWKPGYYEQYF.

This clone occurred once. The chain combines TRBV9 with TRBJ1-3; D is possibly TRBD1 (6 bases). The CDR3 covers 15 residues. Trimming removed 3 bases at V and 3 bases at J, with 13 bases between. The germline V gene has CDR1 SGDLS and CDR2 YYNGEE. DNA of the CDR3: TGTGCCAGCAGCGAGCGAGGGGGGCTTGGAAACACCATATATTTT. It specifies CASSERGGLGNTIYF.

This chain joins TRBV21-1 and TRBJ2-7; TRBD1 is taken as the D call from the table, unchecked against the DNA. TRBV21-1 is a known pseudogene. This CDR3 has 16 residues. In nucleotides, the CDR3 is TGTGCCAGCAGCACTATAGGACAGGGTAGCTCCTACGAGCAGTACGTC. Translated: CASSTIGQGSSYEQYV.

The chain is built from TRBV5-1 and TRBJ1-4; 9 bases fit TRBD1. Germline V gene sequence: CDR1 SGHRS, CDR2 YFSETQ. Germline trimming cut 4 bases from V and 6 bases from J; bases unmatched to any gene: 7. CDR3 length: 15 residues. CDR3 sequence reads: CASSAYRGPDEKLFF. CDR3 coding DNA: TGCGCCAGCAGCGCCTACAGGGGGCCGGATGAAAAACTGTTTTTT.

The V call is TRBV7-9, the J call TRBJ2-1, with D unclear. The ends were cut back, 2 bases at V and 6 bases at J, with 14 bases in the middle. This CDR3 is 15 amino acids long. The germline CDR1 and CDR2 sequences are SEHNR and FQNEAQ (reference sequence). CDR3 region: CASSLSSVKGNEQFF. The CDR3 DNA reads as TGTGCCAGCAGCTTATCCAGCGTTAAGGGCAATGAGCAGTTCTTC.

This rearrangement joins TRBV4-1 to TRBJ2-7; TRBD1 might be the D (6 bases). The CDR3 has 13 residues. Germline CDR1 is MGHRA and CDR2 is YSYEKL. Trimming pared 1 base from V and 5 bases from J, leaving 9 bases between. Here the CDR3 DNA reads TGCGCCAGCAGCCAAGGTCCAGGGGACGAGCAGTACTTC. Translation gives CASSQGPGDEQYF.

The rearrangement uses TRBV28 and TRBJ2-7; 8 bases are a match to TRBD2. The germline CDR1 and CDR2 sequences are MDHEN and SYDVKM. V dropped 5 bases and J dropped 4; count of bases not matched to a gene: 19. The length of the CDR3 is 18 residues. The CDR3 sequence: CASSPLLTAGVYIYEQYV. In DNA, the CDR3 is TGTGCCAGCAGTCCCCTCCTTACAGCGGGGGTTTACATTTACGAGCAGTACGTC.

This chain uses TRBV30 with TRBJ2-3; possibly TRBD2 for D (6 bases). Between the trimmed V and J ends, which lost 8 bases and 2 bases, there was a span of 8 bases. CDR3 length: 11 residues. Germline V lookup: CDR1 GTSNPN, CDR2 SVGIG (reference sequence). The CDR3: CAGGTTDTQYF. CDR3 coding DNA: TGTGCCGGGGGGACCACAGATACGCAGTATTTT.

The chain combines TRBV9 with TRBJ2-1, with 7 bases identical to TRBD2. Germline-derived CDR1 and CDR2 are SGDLS and YYNGEE. The CDR3 is made up of 16 amino acids. The ends lost 0 bases at V and 6 bases at J; junction bases unmatched: 9. CDR3 sequence: CASSVAGGPTSNEQFF. The CDR3 nucleotides read TGTGCCAGCAGCGTAGCGGGAGGCCCGACCTCCAATGAGCAGTTCTTC.

The chain has TRBV5-4 and TRBJ2-2; D might be TRBD1 (7 bases). The CDR3 contains 16 residues. Trimming removed 3 bases from V and 1 base from J, with 13 bases in between. Germline V lookup: CDR1 SGHNT, CDR2 YYREEE (reference sequence). The CDR3 spells CASSWGGTVNTGELFF. In DNA, the CDR3 is TGTGCCAGCAGCTGGGGCGGGACAGTGAACACCGGGGAGCTGTTTTTT.

This clone appeared once. This rearrangement joins TRBV7-2 to TRBJ2-7; weak D call: TRBD1 (5 bases). CDR3 length: 12 residues. Per germline, CDR1 SGHTA and CDR2 FQGNSA. V gave up 5 bases and J gave up 7 bases, with 12 bases separating them. CDR3 DNA sequence: TGTGCCAGCAGCCAGAAGAACAGGGAGCAGTACTTC. Protein sequence: CASSQKNREQYF.

The chain recombines TRBV4-3 with TRBJ2-7, with 8 nucleotides matching TRBD2. V dropped 0 bases and J dropped 4; count of bases not matched to a gene: 5. CDR1 is LGHNA, CDR2 YSLEER, per germline. CDR3 length equals 15 residues. This chain's CDR3 is CASSQEGSGSYEQYF. CDR3 nucleotides: TGCGCCAGCAGCCAAGAAGGAAGCGGGAGTTACGAGCAGTACTTC.

The V and J genes are TRBV5-1 and TRBJ1-6; 8 bases align to TRBD1. Trimming at V came to 4 bases and at J to 9 bases, leaving 9 bases not matched to a gene. The CDR3 totals 15 residues. The V gene's germline CDR1 is SGHRS and CDR2 YFSETQ. CDR3 sequence (DNA): TGCGCCAGCAGCGGAGGACAGGGTCGTAGTTCACCCCTCCACTTT. Its translation is CASSGGQGRSSPLHF.

The chain couples TRBV5-1 to TRBJ1-2; D gene uncertain. CDR3 length: 10 residues. Germline CDR1 reads SGHRS; CDR2 reads YFSETQ. Trimming removed 7 bases at V and 2 bases at J, with 3 bases between. CDR3 residues: CASPNYGYTF. In nucleotides, the CDR3 is TGCGCCAGCCCGAACTATGGCTACACCTTC.

About this clone: The same CDR3 also results from other DNA sequences found in this sample. V gene TRBV9 combines with J gene TRBJ1-3; D is perhaps TRBD1 (6 bases). V shed 0 bases and J shed 0 bases, with 10 bases lying between them. CDR1 is SGDLS and CDR2 is YYNGEE in the germline V gene. The CDR3 spans 16 residues. The CDR3 nucleotides are TGTGCCAGCAGCGTAGACAGGGCAAGCTCTGGAAACACCATATATTTT. It translates to CASSVDRASSGNTIYF.